Below, 2 T cell receptor beta chains from the same sample are listed, as sequenced in a study of somatic mutations in T cells in chronic GVHD. TCRdb keeps only in-frame clones here, not all; method: immunoSEQ multiplex PCR. The table has 13,000 or so clones, around 80% seen once; the top ten hold approximately 31%. The sample was Vbeta20-negative CD4+ T cells from blood. The source is a male patient between 50 and 60 years old with chronic graft-versus-host disease. Some T cells may have come from the graft donor.

This chain joins TRBV19 and TRBJ1-5; the D gene is possibly TRBD1 (5 bases). This CDR3 has 15 amino acids. V lost 7 bases and J lost 3, with 16 bases in between. Germline CDR1 reads LNHDA; CDR2 reads SQIVND (reference sequence). CDR3 bases: TGTGCCAGTACTGGGGCGGCAGTAGACAATCAGCCCCAGCATTTT. This sequence encodes CASTGAAVDNQPQHF.

The chain recombines TRBV5-6 with TRBJ2-1; 11 positions match TRBD2. This CDR3 is 16 amino acids long. The ends lost 0 bases at V and 5 bases at J; junction bases unmatched: 4. Germline V lookup: CDR1 SGHDT, CDR2 YYEEEE. The CDR3 sequence is CASSLGRLAGNNEQFF. The DNA of the CDR3 is TGTGCCAGCAGCTTGGGGAGACTAGCGGGAAACAATGAGCAGTTCTTC.